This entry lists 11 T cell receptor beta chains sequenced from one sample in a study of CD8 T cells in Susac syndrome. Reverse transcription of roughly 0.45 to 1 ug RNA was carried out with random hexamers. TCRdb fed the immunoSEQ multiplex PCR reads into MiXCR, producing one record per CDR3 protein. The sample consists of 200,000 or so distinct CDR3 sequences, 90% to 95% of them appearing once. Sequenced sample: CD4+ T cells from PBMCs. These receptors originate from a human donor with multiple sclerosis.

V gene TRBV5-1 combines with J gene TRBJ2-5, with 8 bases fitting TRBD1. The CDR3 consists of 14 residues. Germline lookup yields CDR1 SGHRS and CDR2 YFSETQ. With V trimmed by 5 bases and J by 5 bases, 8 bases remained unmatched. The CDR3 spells CASSSTGVRETQYF. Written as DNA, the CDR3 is TGCGCCAGCAGTTCGACAGGGGTCCGCGAGACCCAGTACTTC.

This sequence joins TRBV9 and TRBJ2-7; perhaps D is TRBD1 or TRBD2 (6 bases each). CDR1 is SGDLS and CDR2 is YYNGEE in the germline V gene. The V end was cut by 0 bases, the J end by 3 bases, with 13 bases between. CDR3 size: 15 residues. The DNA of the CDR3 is TGTGCCAGCAGCGTAGCGGGCGGGACAATCTACGAGCAGTACTTC. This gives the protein CASSVAGGTIYEQYF.

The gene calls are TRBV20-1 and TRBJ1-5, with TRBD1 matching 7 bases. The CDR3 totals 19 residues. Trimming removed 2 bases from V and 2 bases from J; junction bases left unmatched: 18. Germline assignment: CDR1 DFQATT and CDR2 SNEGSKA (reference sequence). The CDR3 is CSARILRQGGIVGNQPQHF. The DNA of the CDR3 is TGCAGTGCTAGAATCCTGAGACAGGGCGGAATTGTAGGCAATCAGCCCCAGCATTTT.

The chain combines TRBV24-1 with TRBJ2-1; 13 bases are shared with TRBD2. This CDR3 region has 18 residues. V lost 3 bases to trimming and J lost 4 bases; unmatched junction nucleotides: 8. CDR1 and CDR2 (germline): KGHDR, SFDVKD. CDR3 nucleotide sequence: TGTGCCACCAGTGATCCCGGACTAGCGGGAGAAAGGTACAATGAGCAGTTCTTC. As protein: CATSDPGLAGERYNEQFF.

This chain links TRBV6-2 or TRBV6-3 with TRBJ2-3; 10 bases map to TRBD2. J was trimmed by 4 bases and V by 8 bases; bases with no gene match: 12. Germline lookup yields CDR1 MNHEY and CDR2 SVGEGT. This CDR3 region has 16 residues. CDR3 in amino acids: CASGSERGGRADTQYF. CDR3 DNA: TGTGCCAGCGGCTCCGAGCGGGGGGGCCGAGCAGATACGCAGTATTTT.

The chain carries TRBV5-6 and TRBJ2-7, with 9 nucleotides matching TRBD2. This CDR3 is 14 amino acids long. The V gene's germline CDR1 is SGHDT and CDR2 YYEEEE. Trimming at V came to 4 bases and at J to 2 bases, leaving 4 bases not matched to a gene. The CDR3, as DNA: TGTGCCAGCAGCCCGAAGCGGGGGGCCTACGAGCAGTACTTC. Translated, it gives CASSPKRGAYEQYF.

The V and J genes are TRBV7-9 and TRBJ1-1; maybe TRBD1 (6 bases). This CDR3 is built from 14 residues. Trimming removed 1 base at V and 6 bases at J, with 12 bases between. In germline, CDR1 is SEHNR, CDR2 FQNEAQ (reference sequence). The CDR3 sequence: CASSLGQGRPEAFF. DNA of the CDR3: TGTGCCAGCAGCTTAGGCCAGGGGCGGCCTGAAGCTTTCTTT.

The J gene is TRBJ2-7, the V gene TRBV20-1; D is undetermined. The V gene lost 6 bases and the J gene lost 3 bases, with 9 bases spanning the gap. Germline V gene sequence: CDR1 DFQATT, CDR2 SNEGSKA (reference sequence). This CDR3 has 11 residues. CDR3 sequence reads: CSAPDGYEQYF. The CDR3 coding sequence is TGCAGTGCCCCGGACGGCTACGAGCAGTACTTC.

The CDR3: CASSRTRSNEQYF. The CDR3 DNA follows: TGTGCCAGCAGCCGGACTAGGAGCAACGAGCAGTACTTC. The chain uses TRBV11-2 and TRBJ2-7; 7 bases match TRBD2. Germline loops: CDR1 SGHAT, CDR2 FQNNGV. The CDR3 extends over 13 amino acids. The V segment lost 5 bases and the J segment 5 bases; nucleotides outside the gene matches: 6.

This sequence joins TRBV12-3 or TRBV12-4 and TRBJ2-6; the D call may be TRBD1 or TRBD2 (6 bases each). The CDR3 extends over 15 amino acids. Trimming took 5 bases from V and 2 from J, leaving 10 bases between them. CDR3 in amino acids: CASSGGGAGANVLTF. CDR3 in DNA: TGTGCCAGCAGTGGGGGCGGGGCTGGGGCCAACGTCCTGACTTTC.

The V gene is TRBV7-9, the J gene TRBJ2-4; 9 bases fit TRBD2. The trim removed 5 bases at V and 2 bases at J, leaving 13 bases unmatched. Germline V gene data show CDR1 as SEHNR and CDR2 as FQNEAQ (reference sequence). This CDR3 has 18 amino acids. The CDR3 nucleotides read TGTGCCAGCAGCCGCCCCAGGCGGGAGGGCCCCTCCAAAAACATTCAGTACTTC. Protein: CASSRPRREGPSKNIQYF.